These 27 T cell receptor beta chains originate from one sample sequenced in a study of T cell responses to AZD1222 COVID-19 vaccine. Clones were sequenced by immunoSEQ multiplex PCR, and TCRdb holds only the in-frame ones, with some missing. This table holds about 130,000 clones, around 90% found once. The specimen comprised peripheral blood, sampled on day 0 of AZD1222 vaccination. These receptors were obtained from an adult in good health.

This clone was observed once. The rearrangement uses TRBV7-9 and TRBJ2-7; TRBD1 agrees at 7 bases. The J segment lost 2 bases and the V segment lost 0 bases, leaving 7 bases of the junction unmatched. This CDR3 contains 16 residues. Germline V lookup: CDR1 SEHNR, CDR2 FQNEAQ (reference sequence). Here the CDR3 reads CASSLARDRAPYEQYF. CDR3 DNA: TGTGCCAGCAGCTTAGCACGGGACAGAGCCCCCTACGAGCAGTACTTC.

This chain uses TRBV20-1 with TRBJ1-1, with D perhaps matching TRBD1 (5 bases). The CDR3 is 15 residues long. Trimming pared 3 bases from V and 4 bases from J, leaving 18 bases between. Germline lookup yields CDR1 DFQATT and CDR2 SNEGSKA (reference sequence). CDR3 DNA sequence: TGCAGTGCTAGTGCAGGGTTCGAACTTTCCACTGAAGCTTTCTTT. The encoded protein is CSASAGFELSTEAFF.

The chain joins TRBV5-8 to TRBJ1-5; 10 bases are shared with TRBD1. This CDR3 comprises 18 residues. CDR1 SGHTS and CDR2 YDEGEE come from the germline V gene. With V trimmed by 6 bases and J by 2 bases, 14 bases remained unmatched. CDR3 in DNA: TGTGCCAGCAACACTCTCGGGACAGGGGTATACGGCAATCAGCCCCAGCATTTT. Its translation is CASNTLGTGVYGNQPQHF.

The rearrangement joins TRBV19 to TRBJ1-1; 10 bases line up with TRBD1. Unmatched junction bases numbered 10, after V lost 6 bases and J lost 6 bases. CDR3 length equals 15 residues. Per the germline V gene, CDR1 is LNHDA and CDR2 is SQIVND (reference sequence). CDR3 sequence (DNA): TGTGCCAGTAGGATGACAGGGGGCTGGGGACCTGAAGCTTTCTTT. Its protein product is CASRMTGGWGPEAFF.

The chain employs TRBV19 and TRBJ2-5; TRBD2 agrees at 12 bases. Trimming took 4 bases from V and 1 from J; bases not matched to a gene: 1. Germline-derived CDR1 and CDR2 are LNHDA and SQIVND (reference sequence). The CDR3 consists of 15 residues. The CDR3 reads CASSRLAGVQETQYF. CDR3 coding DNA: TGTGCCAGTAGTAGACTAGCGGGGGTCCAAGAGACCCAGTACTTC.

The chain combines TRBV10-1 with TRBJ2-5; D gene unclear. Germline V gene data show CDR1 as WNHNN and CDR2 as SYGVQD (reference sequence). V lost 3 bases to trimming and J lost 2 bases, with 13 bases between them. This CDR3 spans 15 amino acids. This CDR3 reads CASSDFGDSQETQYF. DNA of the CDR3: TGCGCCAGCAGTGACTTTGGGGATTCACAAGAGACCCAGTACTTC.

This chain uses TRBV5-1 with TRBJ2-2, with 10 positions matching TRBD1. CDR1 is SGHRS, CDR2 YFSETQ, per germline. Trimming cost V 4 bases and J 0 bases; bases outside gene matches: 15. The CDR3 totals 20 residues. The chain's CDR3 is CASSLFLGTGEIANTGELFF. As DNA, the CDR3 is TGCGCCAGCAGCCTCTTCCTCGGGACAGGGGAGATCGCGAACACCGGGGAGCTGTTTTTT.

The rearrangement joins TRBV4-3 to TRBJ2-3; 12 nucleotides line up with TRBD2. Germline V gene lookup returns CDR1 LGHNA and CDR2 YSLEER. V shed 0 bases, J shed 4 bases, and the junction held 2 bases outside the gene matches. The CDR3 totals 16 residues. CDR3 nucleotide sequence: TGCGCCAGCAGCCAAGAACTAGCGGGGGGAGCAGATACGCAGTATTTT. The encoded protein is CASSQELAGGADTQYF.

The sample holds one count of this clone. The chain links TRBV6-5 to TRBJ1-1, with D hard to call. Deletions cut 0 bases from V and 1 base from J, with 6 bases between. The CDR3 consists of 14 residues. Germline CDR1 MNHEY, CDR2 SVGAGI. CDR3 bases: TGTGCCAGCAGTTACTCGCGGTGGAACACTGAAGCTTTCTTT. It translates to CASSYSRWNTEAFF.

The rearrangement uses TRBV7-9 and TRBJ1-2; 7 bases are shared with TRBD1. The germline V gene has CDR1 SEHNR and CDR2 FQNEAQ (reference sequence). The V and J ends lost 5 bases and 2 bases, in that order; junction bases with no gene match: 8. This CDR3 contains 15 residues. CDR3 in amino acids: CASSPTWTGNYGYTF. The CDR3 DNA follows: TGTGCCAGCAGCCCGACCTGGACAGGAAACTATGGCTACACCTTC. The full variable domain, its missing parts supplied by reference TRBV7-9 and TRBJ1-2, is DTGVSQNPRHKITKRGQNVTFRCDPISEHNRLYWYRQTLGQGPEFLTYFQNEAQLEKSRLLSDRFSAERPKGSFSTLEIQRTEQGDSAMYLCASSPTWTGNYGYTFGSGTRLTVV.

The chain couples TRBV11-2 to TRBJ2-2; 9 bases map to TRBD2. The CDR3 has 15 amino acids. Per germline, CDR1 SGHAT and CDR2 FQNNGV. Trimming removed 3 bases from V and 6 bases from J; junction bases left unmatched: 5. CDR3 coding DNA: TGTGCCAGCAGCTTTCCCAGCGGGGGGCCCGGGGAGCTGTTTTTT. Translating it yields CASSFPSGGPGELFF.

The chain recombines TRBV28 with TRBJ1-2; D remains ambiguous. The CDR3 runs 14 residues. The germline CDR1 and CDR2 sequences are MDHEN and SYDVKM. Trimming removed 7 bases at V and 4 bases at J, with 16 bases between. The CDR3 bases are TGTGCCAGCACCCCTTTCGGGCAGACCTATGGCTACACCTTC. Its translation is CASTPFGQTYGYTF.

This sequence joins TRBV11-2 and TRBJ2-1; D tentatively reads TRBD1 or TRBD2 (6 bases each). Germline V gene lookup returns CDR1 SGHAT and CDR2 FQNNGV. The V end lost 5 bases, the J end lost 12 bases, and 14 bases lay between the germline ends. The CDR3 covers 12 residues. CDR3 amino acids: CASSLLEGGQFF. The CDR3 DNA is TGTGCCAGCAGCCTCCTCGAGGGGGGGCAGTTCTTC.

This sequence joins TRBV5-4 and TRBJ1-5; D possibly corresponds to TRBD1 (6 bases). This CDR3 region has 13 residues. The V end lost 0 bases, the J end lost 6 bases, and 7 bases lay between the germline ends. The V gene's germline CDR1 is SGHNT and CDR2 YYREEE (reference sequence). CDR3 loop: CASSLEGGQPQHF. The CDR3 region has the DNA TGTGCCAGCAGCTTGGAGGGGGGTCAGCCCCAGCATTTT. The entire variable domain, with the rest obtained from reference TRBV5-4 and TRBJ1-5, is as follows: ETGVTQSPTHLIKTRGQQVTLRCSSQSGHNTVSWYQQALGQGPQFIFQYYREEENGRGNFPPRFSGLQFPNYSSELNVNALELDDSALYLCASSLEGGQPQHFGDGTRLSIL.

This chain uses TRBV2 with TRBJ2-2, with 8 nucleotides matching TRBD1. There are 15 residues in the CDR3. Germline V gives CDR1 SNHLY, CDR2 FYNNEI. The V and J ends lost 10 bases and 0 bases, in that order; junction bases with no gene match: 7. The CDR3 nucleotides read TGTGCCACCCGGGACAGGACTTCGAACACCGGGGAGCTGTTTTTT. Its translation is CATRDRTSNTGELFF. The whole variable domain, remainder taken from reference TRBV2 and TRBJ2-2, is EPEVTQTPSHQVTQMGQEVILRCVPISNHLYFYWYRQILGQKVEFLVSFYNNEISEKSEIFDDQFSVERPDGSNFTLKIRSTKLEDSAMYFCATRDRTSNTGELFFGEGSRLTVL.

The CDR3 region has the DNA TGCGCCAGCAGCCCTGGGGACAGGGACTTCAATGAAAAACTGTTTTTT. Amino acid sequence: CASSPGDRDFNEKLFF. The chain carries TRBV5-1 and TRBJ1-4; 9 bases fit TRBD1. CDR3 size: 16 residues. The germline CDR1 and CDR2 sequences are SGHRS and YFSETQ. Germline trimming cut 4 bases from V and 5 bases from J; bases unmatched to any gene: 9.

The V call is TRBV27, the J call TRBJ2-2; maybe TRBD2 (6 bases). CDR1 and CDR2 (germline): MNHEY, SMNVEV (reference sequence). The CDR3 length is 15 residues. Trimming cost V 1 base and J 7 bases, with 13 bases left between them. Here the CDR3 DNA reads TGTGCCAGCAGTTTATGGGGCAGGGAGGACGGGGAGCTGTTTTTT. Translated: CASSLWGREDGELFF.

The CDR3: CAMGGQGIQNEQFF. Written as DNA, the CDR3 is TGTGCCATGGGTGGACAGGGGATCCAGAATGAGCAGTTCTTC. The chain combines TRBV10-3 with TRBJ2-1; 9 positions agree with TRBD1. After removal of 9 bases from V and 7 bases from J, the junction contained 10 bases not matched to a gene. The CDR3 contains 14 residues. Germline V gene lookup returns CDR1 ENHRY and CDR2 SYGVKD.

This chain joins TRBV6-2 or TRBV6-3 and TRBJ1-4, with 9 bases identical to TRBD1. This CDR3 contains 15 residues. The V gene's germline CDR1 is MNHEY and CDR2 SVGEGT. With 4 bases clipped from V and 8 bases from J, the junction kept 8 bases outside the gene matches. CDR3 loop: CASSLHRDRVEKLFF. The CDR3, as DNA: TGTGCCAGCAGTTTACACCGGGACAGGGTCGAAAAACTGTTTTTT.

The chain employs TRBV9 and TRBJ1-5, with D perhaps matching TRBD1 (6 bases). V was pared by 4 bases and J by 3 bases, with 17 bases between. The germline V gene has CDR1 SGDLS and CDR2 YYNGEE. The CDR3 covers 16 residues. The CDR3 spells CASSPGGGPDNQPQHF. The CDR3, as DNA: TGTGCCAGCAGCCCGGGCGGGGGCCCGGACAATCAGCCCCAGCATTTT.

This clone has only a few counts. The chain uses TRBV6-1 and TRBJ2-1; 8 bases are a match to TRBD2. Germline assignment: CDR1 MNHNS and CDR2 SASEGT. CDR3 length: 19 residues. V shed 3 bases, J shed 2 bases, and the junction held 15 bases outside the gene matches. The CDR3 DNA reads as TGTGCCAGCAGTGATTCCGGGACTAGACCCGTACCCACCTACAATGAGCAGTTCTTC. This codes for CASSDSGTRPVPTYNEQFF.

The chain employs TRBV20-1 and TRBJ1-2, with D possibly matching TRBD1 (5 bases). With 6 bases removed from V and 7 bases from J, the gap between germline ends came to 6 bases. This CDR3 contains 9 residues. CDR1 is DFQATT and CDR2 is SNEGSKA in the germline V gene (reference sequence). The CDR3 nucleotides read TGCAGTGCAGGGGCTGGCTACACCTTC. Protein: CSAGAGYTF.

The rearrangement links TRBV6-4 to TRBJ2-2; D is uncertain. V dropped 2 bases and J dropped 3 bases, with 13 bases sitting between them. The CDR3 extends over 16 amino acids. The germline V gene encodes CDR1 MRHNA and CDR2 SNTAGT. In nucleotides, the CDR3 is TGTGCCAGCAGTGACAACGCGGTTAAGTACACCGGGGAGCTGTTTTTT. Its translation: CASSDNAVKYTGELFF.

V and J are TRBV7-9 and TRBJ2-2, with 15 bases aligning to TRBD2. The V gene end was trimmed by 5 bases and the J gene end by 5 bases; junction bases not matched to a gene: 3. This CDR3 has 16 residues. Per the germline V gene, CDR1 is SEHNR and CDR2 is FQNEAQ (reference sequence). CDR3 DNA: TGTGCCAGCAGCCCCGGACTAGCGGGGGGGACCGGGGAGCTGTTTTTT. Protein: CASSPGLAGGTGELFF.

This sequence joins TRBV5-4 and TRBJ2-3; 14 nucleotides line up with TRBD2. Germline V lookup: CDR1 SGHNT, CDR2 YYREEE (reference sequence). J was trimmed by 5 bases and V by 4 bases; bases with no gene match: 6. The CDR3 is 16 residues long. The DNA for the CDR3 is TGTGCCAGCAGCATACCGGGACTAGCGGGGGTAGATACGCAGTATTTT. The encoded protein is CASSIPGLAGVDTQYF.

The chain couples TRBV5-1 to TRBJ2-1; D remains unclear. Germline assignment: CDR1 SGHRS and CDR2 YFSETQ. CDR3 length: 12 amino acids. V was shortened by 0 bases and J by 7 bases, with 5 bases between the two germline ends. DNA for the CDR3: TGCGCCAGCAGCTTGGGAGTAAATGAGCAGTTCTTC. Translation: CASSLGVNEQFF.

This clone has just one count. The CDR3 nucleotides read TGCGCCAGCCTTCGGGAGGGTGGCACTGAAGCTTTCTTT. Protein: CASLREGGTEAFF. V and J are TRBV5-1 and TRBJ1-1, with D unresolved. Germline assignment: CDR1 SGHRS and CDR2 YFSETQ. V dropped 7 bases and J dropped 4 bases, with 14 bases sitting between them. The CDR3 has 13 residues.